The entry that follows covers one T cell receptor (beta chain) sequence. Its antigen is unidentified. A read error may produce the germline difference seen at one junction end. The library came from three nested PCR rounds adapted from ARM-PCR protocols. TCRdb itself ran the multiplex PCR reads through MiXCR, one entry per CDR3 protein. The repertoire includes about 110,000 distinct CDR3 sequences, 50% to 70% of them detected once, and around a fifth sits in the top ten. RNA was extracted from bulk tissue without any cell sorting. Distant lung tissue was collected more than 3 cm away from the tumor edge. The entry originates in a study of tumor and adjacent non-tumor tissue in lung cancer. CDR1 and CDR2 from the germline V gene are SGHAT and FQNNGV. The CDR3 loop spans 14 amino acids. Study-level findings and limits: Tumor TCR diversity, when higher, was linked to shorter survival. TCR diversity was significantly greater in tumor than normal lung tissue. Top 100 clones took a larger repertoire share in normal lung.

The rearrangement links TRBV11-2 to TRBJ2-3; no definite D call. The sequencing sample was made of distant non-tumor lung tissue. The receptor comes from a man aged 60-69 years with non-small cell lung cancer. The CDR3 nucleotides read TGTGGCAGCATCCACCGGACCTCTACTGCTACGCAGTATTTT. As protein: CGSIHRTSTATQYF.